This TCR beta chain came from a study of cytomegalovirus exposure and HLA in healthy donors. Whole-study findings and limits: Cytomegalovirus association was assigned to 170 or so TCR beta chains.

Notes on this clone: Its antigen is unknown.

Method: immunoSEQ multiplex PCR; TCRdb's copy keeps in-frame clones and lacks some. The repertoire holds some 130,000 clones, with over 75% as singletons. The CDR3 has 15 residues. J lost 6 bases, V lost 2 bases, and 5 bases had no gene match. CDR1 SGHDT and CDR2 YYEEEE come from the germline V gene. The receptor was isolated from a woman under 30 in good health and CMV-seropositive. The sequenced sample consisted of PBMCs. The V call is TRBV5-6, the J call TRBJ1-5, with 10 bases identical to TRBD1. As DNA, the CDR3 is TGTGCCAGCAGCTTCGGGACAGGGGATATTCAGCCCCAGCATTTT. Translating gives CASSFGTGDIQPQHF.